Shown below are 18 T cell receptor beta chains from a single sample sequenced in a study of cytomegalovirus exposure and HLA in healthy donors. The table came from immunoSEQ multiplex PCR; TCRdb's copy has only in-frame clones and leaves some out. The sample records 60,000 or so clones, roughly 90% being singletons. Sequenced sample: PBMCs. The receptors derive from a man between 18 and 35 years old in good health and CMV-seronegative.

This rearrangement joins TRBV11-3 to TRBJ2-7; TRBD2 matches at 8 bases. The CDR3 spans 14 residues. CDR1 and CDR2 from the germline V gene are SGHNT and YENEEA. V dropped 5 bases and J dropped 0; count of bases not matched to a gene: 3. The CDR3 nucleotides read TGTGCCAGCAGCCGAACTAGCGGCTCCTACGAGCAGTACTTC. It translates to CASSRTSGSYEQYF.

Here the CDR3 DNA reads TGCAGTGCCCCTGTACAAGAGACCCAGTACTTC. Its protein product is CSAPVQETQYF. The chain recombines TRBV20-1 with TRBJ2-5; no reliable D call. The CDR3 spans 11 residues. CDR1 and CDR2 from the germline V gene are DFQATT and SNEGSKA (reference sequence). V lost 6 bases to trimming and J lost 2 bases, with 7 bases between them.

The gene calls are TRBV5-1 and TRBJ2-7, with TRBD2 matching over 7 bases. This CDR3 is 18 amino acids long. Germline V gene data show CDR1 as SGHRS and CDR2 as YFSETQ. The V and J ends lost 1 base and 3 bases, in that order; junction bases with no gene match: 16. Written as DNA, the CDR3 is TGCGCCAGCAGCTTGTTACCGCTAGCGGAAATAACCAACTACGAGCAGTACTTC. Amino acids: CASSLLPLAEITNYEQYF.

This chain joins TRBV7-9 and TRBJ2-5; a weak D match, TRBD2 (5 bases). The CDR3 loop spans 14 amino acids. Trimming took 5 bases from V and 5 from J, leaving 15 bases between them. CDR1 is SEHNR and CDR2 is FQNEAQ in the germline V gene (reference sequence). The CDR3, as DNA: TGTGCCAGCAGCCGGGGAGAGGTGTGGGAGACCCAGTACTTC. Translated: CASSRGEVWETQYF.

The rearrangement uses TRBV6-5 and TRBJ2-1; D unclear. CDR1 and CDR2 from the germline V gene are MNHEY and SVGAGI. Trimming shortened V by 4 bases and J by 4 bases, and 11 bases separated the two germline ends. The CDR3 contains 14 residues. CDR3 sequence (DNA): TGTGCCAGCAGTTCGTACGGCGGTTACAATGAGCAGTTCTTC. Translating gives CASSSYGGYNEQFF.

This CDR3 reads CASSLRTGESHLYGYTF. CDR3 bases: TGTGCCAGTAGCCTCCGGACAGGGGAAAGCCATCTTTATGGCTACACCTTC. J is TRBJ1-2 and V is TRBV19; 9 bases line up with TRBD1. This CDR3 contains 17 residues. The trim removed 6 bases at V and 5 bases at J, leaving 16 bases unmatched. Looked up from germline, CDR1 is LNHDA and CDR2 is SQIVND (reference sequence).

This chain joins TRBV2 and TRBJ2-1; D call uncertain. From germline, CDR1 is SNHLY and CDR2 FYNNEI. V gave up 1 base and J gave up 0 bases, with 10 bases separating them. The CDR3 runs 16 residues. DNA of the CDR3: TGTGCCAGCAGTGAAGGGCTTTTCAGCTCCTACAATGAGCAGTTCTTC. Amino acid sequence: CASSEGLFSSYNEQFF. Looking up the rest from reference TRBV2 and TRBJ2-1 gives the full variable domain: EPEVTQTPSHQVTQMGQEVILRCVPISNHLYFYWYRQILGQKVEFLVSFYNNEISEKSEIFDDQFSVERPDGSNFTLKIRSTKLEDSAMYFCASSEGLFSSYNEQFFGPGTRLTVL.

The chain uses TRBV5-1 and TRBJ2-7; D remains unclear. The V end lost 4 bases, the J end lost 3 bases, and 17 bases lay between the germline ends. The germline gives CDR1 SGHRS, CDR2 YFSETQ. The CDR3 length is 15 residues. The DNA for the CDR3 is TGCGCCAGCAGCCCCTGGTTGGAGAGTAACTACGAGCAGTACTTC. It encodes CASSPWLESNYEQYF.

CDR3 amino acids: CASSLSVGQGARGYTF. CDR3 nucleotides: TGTGCCAGCAGTTTATCGGTTGGACAGGGGGCGCGTGGCTACACCTTC. The chain combines TRBV27 with TRBJ1-2; 11 positions agree with TRBD1. Looked up from germline, CDR1 is MNHEY and CDR2 is SMNVEV (reference sequence). The CDR3 runs 16 residues. V was clipped by 0 bases and J by 7 bases; unmatched bases: 7.

J is TRBJ2-4 and V is TRBV18; weak D call: TRBD2 (5 bases). Trimming removed 2 bases from V and 0 bases from J, with 8 bases in between. The germline gives CDR1 KGHSH, CDR2 LQKENI. The CDR3 has 15 amino acids. The CDR3 DNA sequence: TGTGCCAGCTCACCAGAGGGTAGAGCCAAAAACATTCAGTACTTC. It encodes CASSPEGRAKNIQYF.

The table lists this clone with a few counts. The chain recombines TRBV10-3 with TRBJ1-2; possible D gene TRBD1, 5 bases. The CDR3 covers 13 residues. The germline V gene encodes CDR1 ENHRY and CDR2 SYGVKD. V lost 3 bases to trimming and J lost 2 bases, with 7 bases between them. CDR3 sequence: CAISDRANYGYTF. CDR3 nucleotide sequence: TGTGCCATCAGTGACAGGGCAAACTATGGCTACACCTTC.

The V and J genes are TRBV5-4 and TRBJ2-5; the D gene is possibly TRBD2 (5 bases). The CDR3 is 14 residues long. V lost 4 bases to trimming and J lost 2 bases, with 12 bases between them. Germline CDR1 and CDR2: SGHNT and YYREEE (reference sequence). CDR3 amino acids: CASSRRAEQETQYF. The CDR3 DNA reads TGTGCCAGCAGCCGGCGGGCGGAACAAGAGACCCAGTACTTC.

J is TRBJ2-7 and V is TRBV21-1; TRBD2, the table's D call, was not compared with the DNA. TRBV21-1 is designated a pseudogene. The CDR3 spans 9 residues. For the CDR3, the DNA is TGTGCCAGCAGCCCCGTCCCGTACTTC. This translates into CASSPVPYF.

The V call is TRBV4-1, the J call TRBJ2-7; maybe TRBD2 (7 bases). Trimming removed 2 bases at V and 4 bases at J, with 27 bases between. Germline assignment: CDR1 MGHRA and CDR2 YSYEKL. The CDR3 has 19 amino acids. The CDR3 DNA reads as TGCGCCAGCAGCCAAAGGGGCGGGGGCGATGGCGGGGGATTATACGAGCAGTACTTC. This gives the protein CASSQRGGGDGGGLYEQYF.

The chain employs TRBV4-3 and TRBJ2-3, with D possibly TRBD2 on 5 matching bases. With 4 bases removed from V and 2 bases from J, the gap between germline ends came to 16 bases. CDR3 length: 16 residues. The germline gives CDR1 LGHNA, CDR2 YSLEER. The CDR3 is CASSPTGNLYTDTQYF. The DNA of the CDR3 is TGCGCCAGCAGCCCTACCGGGAATCTATACACAGATACGCAGTATTTT.

The chain joins TRBV11-3 to TRBJ2-1, with D uncertain. Trimming left V 1 base short and J 10 bases short, with 8 bases between. CDR1 is SGHNT, CDR2 YENEEA, per germline. This CDR3 has 12 amino acids. In DNA, the CDR3 is TGTGCCAGCAGCTTAGGAGTCGGGGAGCAGTTCTTC. This sequence encodes CASSLGVGEQFF.

This clone was seen only once. This chain links TRBV28 with TRBJ2-2, with 7 bases identical to TRBD1. CDR1 and CDR2 from the germline V gene are MDHEN and SYDVKM. V trimming: 2 bases; J trimming: 7 bases; junction bases outside the gene matches: 1. The CDR3 spans 13 residues. CDR3 DNA: TGTGCCAGCAGTTTAAGGGACAGCGGGGAGCTGTTTTTT. This encodes CASSLRDSGELFF.

V gene TRBV9 combines with J gene TRBJ2-5; 9 bases fit TRBD2. Germline values: CDR1 SGDLS, CDR2 YYNGEE. V was pared by 3 bases and J by 2 bases, with 8 bases of the junction left unmatched. CDR3 length equals 16 residues. CDR3 region: CASSGEVLAGQETQYF. The CDR3 DNA reads TGTGCCAGCAGCGGAGAAGTCCTAGCGGGGCAAGAGACCCAGTACTTC.